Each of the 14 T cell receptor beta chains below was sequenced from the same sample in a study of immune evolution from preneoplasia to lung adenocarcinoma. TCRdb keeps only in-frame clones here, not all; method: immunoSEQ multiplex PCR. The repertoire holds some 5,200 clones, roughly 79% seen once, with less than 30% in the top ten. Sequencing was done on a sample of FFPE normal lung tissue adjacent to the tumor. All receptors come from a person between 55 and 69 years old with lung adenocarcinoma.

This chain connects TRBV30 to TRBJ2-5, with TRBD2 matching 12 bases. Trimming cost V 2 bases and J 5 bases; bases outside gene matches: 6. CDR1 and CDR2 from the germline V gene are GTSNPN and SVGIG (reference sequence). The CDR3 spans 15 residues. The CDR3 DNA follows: TGTGCCTGGAGTCTAGCGGGAGGGCCGGGGGAGACCCAGTACTTC. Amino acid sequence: CAWSLAGGPGETQYF.

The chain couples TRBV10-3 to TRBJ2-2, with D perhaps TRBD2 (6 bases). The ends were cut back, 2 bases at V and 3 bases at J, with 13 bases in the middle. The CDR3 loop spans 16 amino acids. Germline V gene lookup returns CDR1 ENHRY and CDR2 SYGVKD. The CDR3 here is CAISERRGIDTGELFF. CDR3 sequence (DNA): TGTGCCATCAGTGAGCGTCGGGGGATTGACACCGGGGAGCTGTTTTTT.

CDR3 DNA sequence: TGTGCCTGGAGTGTATCTGGCGTCTACGAGCAGTACTTC. It translates to CAWSVSGVYEQYF. The rearrangement links TRBV30 to TRBJ2-7; no definite D call. The CDR3 covers 13 residues. Trimming took off 0 bases at V and 3 bases at J, with 9 bases between the two ends. Germline V gene data show CDR1 as GTSNPN and CDR2 as SVGIG (reference sequence).

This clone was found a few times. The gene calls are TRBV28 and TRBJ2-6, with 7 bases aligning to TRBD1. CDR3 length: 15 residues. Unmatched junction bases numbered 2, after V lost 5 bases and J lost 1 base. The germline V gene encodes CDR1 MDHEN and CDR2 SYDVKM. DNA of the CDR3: TGTGCCAGCAGTCCACAGGGGTCTGGGGCCAACGTCCTGACTTTC. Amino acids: CASSPQGSGANVLTF.

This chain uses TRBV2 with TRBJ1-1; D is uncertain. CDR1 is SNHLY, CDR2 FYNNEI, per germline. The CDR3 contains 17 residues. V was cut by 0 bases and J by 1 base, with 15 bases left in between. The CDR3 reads CASSEARRAGWNTEAFF. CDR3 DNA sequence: TGTGCCAGCAGTGAAGCGCGGAGAGCGGGGTGGAACACTGAAGCTTTCTTT.

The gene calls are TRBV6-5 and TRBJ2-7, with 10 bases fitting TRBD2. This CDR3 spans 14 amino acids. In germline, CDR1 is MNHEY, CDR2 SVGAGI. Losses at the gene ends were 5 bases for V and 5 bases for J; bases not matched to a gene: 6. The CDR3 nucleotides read TGTGCCAGCAGTAAACTAGCGGGGAGGAACGAGCAGTACTTC. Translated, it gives CASSKLAGRNEQYF.

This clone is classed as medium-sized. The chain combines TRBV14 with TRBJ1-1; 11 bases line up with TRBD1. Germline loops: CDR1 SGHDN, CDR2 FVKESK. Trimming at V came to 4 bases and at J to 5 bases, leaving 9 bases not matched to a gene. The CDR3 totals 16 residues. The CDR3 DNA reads TGTGCCAGCAGCCTCCCGGGACAGGGGGTCGGAACTGAAGCTTTCTTT. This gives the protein CASSLPGQGVGTEAFF.

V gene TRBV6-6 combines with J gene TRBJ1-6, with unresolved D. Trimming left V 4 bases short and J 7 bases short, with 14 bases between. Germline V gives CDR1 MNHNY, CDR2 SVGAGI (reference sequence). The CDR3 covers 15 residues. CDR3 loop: CASSSREEGNSPLHF. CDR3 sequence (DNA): TGTGCCAGCAGTTCCCGGGAGGAAGGGAATTCACCCCTCCACTTT.

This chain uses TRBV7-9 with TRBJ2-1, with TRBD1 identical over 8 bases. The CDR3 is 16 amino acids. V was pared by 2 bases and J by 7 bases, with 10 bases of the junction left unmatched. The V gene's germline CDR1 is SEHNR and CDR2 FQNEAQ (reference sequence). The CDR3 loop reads CASSLRAPDRANEQFF. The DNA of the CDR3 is TGTGCCAGCAGCTTAAGGGCCCCGGACAGGGCGAATGAGCAGTTCTTC. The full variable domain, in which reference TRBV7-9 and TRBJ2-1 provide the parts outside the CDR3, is DTGVSQNPRHKITKRGQNVTFRCDPISEHNRLYWYRQTLGQGPEFLTYFQNEAQLEKSRLLSDRFSAERPKGSFSTLEIQRTEQGDSAMYLCASSLRAPDRANEQFFGPGTRLTVL.

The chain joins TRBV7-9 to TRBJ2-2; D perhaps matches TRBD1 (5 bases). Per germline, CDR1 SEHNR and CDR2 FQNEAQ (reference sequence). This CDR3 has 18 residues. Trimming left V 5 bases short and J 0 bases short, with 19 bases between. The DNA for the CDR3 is TGTGCCAGCAGCCCAAAGTTCCAGGGCGACCCGAACACCGGGGAGCTGTTTTTT. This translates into CASSPKFQGDPNTGELFF.

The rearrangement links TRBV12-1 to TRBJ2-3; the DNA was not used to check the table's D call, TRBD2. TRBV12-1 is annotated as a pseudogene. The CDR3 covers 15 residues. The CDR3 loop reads CASSLTSGLIYTQYF. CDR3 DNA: TGTGCCAGCAGCTTGACTAGCGGTTTGATTTATACGCAGTATTTT.

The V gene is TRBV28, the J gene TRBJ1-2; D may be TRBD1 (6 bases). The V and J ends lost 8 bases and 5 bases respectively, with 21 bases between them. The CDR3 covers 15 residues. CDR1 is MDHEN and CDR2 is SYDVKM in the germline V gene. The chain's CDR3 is CASSSVTGKRYGYTF. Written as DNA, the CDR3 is TGTGCCAGCTCTTCCGTTACAGGGAAGAGGTATGGCTACACCTTC.

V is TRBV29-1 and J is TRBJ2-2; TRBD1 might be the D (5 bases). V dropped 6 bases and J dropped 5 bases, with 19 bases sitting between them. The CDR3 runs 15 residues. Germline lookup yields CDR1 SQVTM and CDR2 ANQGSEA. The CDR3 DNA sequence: TGCAGCGTGGCGCCTCAGGGAACTGATACCGGGGAGCTGTTTTTT. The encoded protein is CSVAPQGTDTGELFF.

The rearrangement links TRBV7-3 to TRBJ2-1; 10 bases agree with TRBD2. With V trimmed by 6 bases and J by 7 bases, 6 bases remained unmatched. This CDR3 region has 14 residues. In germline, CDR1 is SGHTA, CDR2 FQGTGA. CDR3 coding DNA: TGTGCCAGCAGGTCTAGCGGGGGTCGGAATGAGCAGTTCTTC. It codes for CASRSSGGRNEQFF.